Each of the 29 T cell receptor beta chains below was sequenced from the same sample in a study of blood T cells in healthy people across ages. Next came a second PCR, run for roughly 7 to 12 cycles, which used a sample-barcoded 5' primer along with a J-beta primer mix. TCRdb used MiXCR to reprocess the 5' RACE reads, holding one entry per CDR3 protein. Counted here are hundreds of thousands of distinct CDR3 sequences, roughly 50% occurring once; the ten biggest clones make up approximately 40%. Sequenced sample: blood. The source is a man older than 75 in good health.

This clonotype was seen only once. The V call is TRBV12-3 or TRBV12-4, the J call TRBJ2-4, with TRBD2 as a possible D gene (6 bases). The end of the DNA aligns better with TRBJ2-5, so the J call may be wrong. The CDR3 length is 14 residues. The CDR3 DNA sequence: TGTGCCAGCGGGGGTCGGGGGAGGTGGGAGACCCAGTACTTC. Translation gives CASGGRGRWETQYF.

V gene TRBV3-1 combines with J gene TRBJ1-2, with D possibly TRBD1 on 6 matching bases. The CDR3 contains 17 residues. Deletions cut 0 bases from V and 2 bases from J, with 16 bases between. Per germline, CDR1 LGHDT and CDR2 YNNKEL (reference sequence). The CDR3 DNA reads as TGTGCCAGCAGCCAAGATCTGCTCCAGGGGATAAACTATGGCTACACCTTC. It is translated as CASSQDLLQGINYGYTF.

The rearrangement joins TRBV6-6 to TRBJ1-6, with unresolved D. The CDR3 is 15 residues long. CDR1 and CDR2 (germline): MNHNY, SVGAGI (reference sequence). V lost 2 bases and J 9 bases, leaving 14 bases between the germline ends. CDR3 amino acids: CASSYPGAPGSPLHF. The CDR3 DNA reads TGTGCCAGCAGTTACCCAGGAGCTCCGGGTTCACCCCTCCACTTT.

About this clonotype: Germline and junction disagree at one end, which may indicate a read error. CDR3 nucleotides: TGCAGTGCTCCTCCCCGGGCTTCCTCCAATGAGCAGTTCTTC. It codes for CSAPPRASSNEQFF. V usage is TRBV20-1 and J usage is TRBJ2-1, with no clear D. Germline loops: CDR1 DFQATT, CDR2 SNEGSKA (reference sequence). CDR3 size: 14 residues.

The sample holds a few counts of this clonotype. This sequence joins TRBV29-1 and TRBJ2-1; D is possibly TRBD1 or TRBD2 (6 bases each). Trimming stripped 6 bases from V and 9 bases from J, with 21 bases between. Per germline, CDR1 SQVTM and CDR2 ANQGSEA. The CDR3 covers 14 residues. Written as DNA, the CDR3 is TGCAGCGTAACCTTAGGAGGGGGAGAGGGTGAGCAGTTCTTC. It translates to CSVTLGGGEGEQFF.

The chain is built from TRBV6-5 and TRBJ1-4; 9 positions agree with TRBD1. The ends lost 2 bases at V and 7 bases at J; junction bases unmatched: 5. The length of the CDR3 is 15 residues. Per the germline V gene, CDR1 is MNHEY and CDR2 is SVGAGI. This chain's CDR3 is CASSYDRGIGEKLFF. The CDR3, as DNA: TGTGCCAGCAGTTACGACAGGGGGATTGGTGAAAAACTGTTTTTT.

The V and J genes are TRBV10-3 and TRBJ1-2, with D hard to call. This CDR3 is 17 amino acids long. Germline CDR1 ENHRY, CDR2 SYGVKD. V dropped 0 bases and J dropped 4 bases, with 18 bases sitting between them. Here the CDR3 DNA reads TGTGCCATCAGTGAGTCCTCTCCAGAACGGACGGTCTATGGCTACACCTTC. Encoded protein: CAISESSPERTVYGYTF.

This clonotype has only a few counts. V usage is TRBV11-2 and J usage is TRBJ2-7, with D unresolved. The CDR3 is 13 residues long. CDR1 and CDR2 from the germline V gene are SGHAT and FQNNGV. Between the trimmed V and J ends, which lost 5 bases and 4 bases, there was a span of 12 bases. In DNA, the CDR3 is TGTGCCAGCAGCCCAGGCTTCACTTACGAGCAGTACTTC. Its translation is CASSPGFTYEQYF.

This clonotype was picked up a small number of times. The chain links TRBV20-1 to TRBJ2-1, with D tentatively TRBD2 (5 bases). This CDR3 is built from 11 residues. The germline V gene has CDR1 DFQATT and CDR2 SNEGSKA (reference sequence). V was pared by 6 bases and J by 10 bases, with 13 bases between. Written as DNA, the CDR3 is TGCAGTGCGACGTGGGAGATGGAGCAGTTCTTC. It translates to CSATWEMEQFF.

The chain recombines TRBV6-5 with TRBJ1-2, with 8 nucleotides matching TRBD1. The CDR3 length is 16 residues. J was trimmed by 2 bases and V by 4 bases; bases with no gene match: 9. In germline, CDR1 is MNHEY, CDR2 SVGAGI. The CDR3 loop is CASSSPARTGNYGYTF. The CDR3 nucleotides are TGTGCCAGCAGTTCACCCGCTCGGACAGGGAACTATGGCTACACCTTC.

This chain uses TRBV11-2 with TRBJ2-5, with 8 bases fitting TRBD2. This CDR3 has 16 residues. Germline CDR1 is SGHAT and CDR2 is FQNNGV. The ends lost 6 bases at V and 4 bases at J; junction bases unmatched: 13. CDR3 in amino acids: CASSGGGGQGGETQYF. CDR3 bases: TGTGCCAGCAGTGGGGGCGGGGGGCAAGGAGGAGAGACCCAGTACTTC.

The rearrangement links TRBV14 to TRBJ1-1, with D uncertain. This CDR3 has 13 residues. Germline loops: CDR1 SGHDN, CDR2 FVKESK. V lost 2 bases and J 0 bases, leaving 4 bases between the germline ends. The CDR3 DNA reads TGTGCCAGCAGCCAAAATTTGAACACTGAAGCTTTCTTT. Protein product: CASSQNLNTEAFF.

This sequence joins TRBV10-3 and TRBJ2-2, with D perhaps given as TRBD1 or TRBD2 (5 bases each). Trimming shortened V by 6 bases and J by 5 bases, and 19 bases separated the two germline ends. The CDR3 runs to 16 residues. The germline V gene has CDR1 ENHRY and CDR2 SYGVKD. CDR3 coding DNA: TGTGCCATCAGGACCCCTGGGGGAGACCGAACCGGGGAGCTGTTTTTT. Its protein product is CAIRTPGGDRTGELFF.

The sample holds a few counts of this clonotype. Here the CDR3 reads CASSLHGLAGVEETQYF. As DNA, the CDR3 is TGTGCCAGCAGTTTACACGGACTAGCGGGAGTTGAGGAGACCCAGTACTTC. V gene TRBV28 combines with J gene TRBJ2-5, with 13 positions matching TRBD2. CDR1 and CDR2 from the germline V gene are MDHEN and SYDVKM. Trimming removed 2 bases from V and 5 bases from J; junction bases left unmatched: 8. CDR3 length: 17 amino acids.

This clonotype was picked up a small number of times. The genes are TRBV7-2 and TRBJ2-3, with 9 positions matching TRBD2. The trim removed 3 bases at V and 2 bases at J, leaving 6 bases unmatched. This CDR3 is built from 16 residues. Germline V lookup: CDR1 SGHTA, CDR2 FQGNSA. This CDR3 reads CASSLVPSGITDTQYF. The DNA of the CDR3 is TGTGCCAGCAGCTTGGTCCCTAGCGGGATCACAGATACGCAGTATTTT.

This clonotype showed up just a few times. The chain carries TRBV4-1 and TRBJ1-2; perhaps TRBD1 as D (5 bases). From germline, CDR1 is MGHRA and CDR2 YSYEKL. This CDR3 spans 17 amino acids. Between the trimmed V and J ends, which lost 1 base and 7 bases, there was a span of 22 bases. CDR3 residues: CASSQGIQGGRGSGYTF. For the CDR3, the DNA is TGCGCCAGCAGCCAAGGTATCCAAGGAGGTAGGGGCAGTGGCTACACCTTC.

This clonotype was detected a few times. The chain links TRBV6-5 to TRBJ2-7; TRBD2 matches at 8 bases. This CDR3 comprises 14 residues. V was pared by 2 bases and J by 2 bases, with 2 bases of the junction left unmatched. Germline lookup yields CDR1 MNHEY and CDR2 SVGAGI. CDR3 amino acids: CASSYGAGAYEQYF. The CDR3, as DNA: TGTGCCAGCAGTTACGGAGCGGGAGCCTACGAGCAGTACTTC.

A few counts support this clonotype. The CDR3 DNA is TGCGCCAGCAGCTTGGGGTTGACAGGATCCTATGGCTACACCTTC. Protein sequence: CASSLGLTGSYGYTF. The chain recombines TRBV5-1 with TRBJ1-2; D is possibly TRBD1 (6 bases). Deletions cut 0 bases from V and 4 bases from J, with 13 bases between. Germline V lookup: CDR1 SGHRS, CDR2 YFSETQ. CDR3 length equals 15 residues.

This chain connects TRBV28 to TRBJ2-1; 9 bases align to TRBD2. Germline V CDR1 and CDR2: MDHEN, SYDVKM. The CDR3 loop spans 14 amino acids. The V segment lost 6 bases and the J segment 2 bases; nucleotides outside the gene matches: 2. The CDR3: CASRLAGTYNEQFF. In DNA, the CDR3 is TGTGCCAGCAGGCTAGCGGGAACCTACAATGAGCAGTTCTTC.

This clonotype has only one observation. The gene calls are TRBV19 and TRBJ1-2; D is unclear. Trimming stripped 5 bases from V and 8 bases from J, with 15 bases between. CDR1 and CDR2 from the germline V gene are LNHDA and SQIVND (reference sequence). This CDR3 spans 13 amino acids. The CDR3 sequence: CASSLLLDGGYTF. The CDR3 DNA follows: TGTGCCAGTAGTCTCCTCTTGGACGGGGGCTACACCTTC.

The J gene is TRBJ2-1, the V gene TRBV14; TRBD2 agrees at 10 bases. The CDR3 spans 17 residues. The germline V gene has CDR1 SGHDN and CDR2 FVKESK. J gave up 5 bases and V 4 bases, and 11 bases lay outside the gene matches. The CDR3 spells CASSLHTSGTANNEQFF. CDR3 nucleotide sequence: TGTGCCAGCAGCCTACATACTAGCGGGACGGCAAACAATGAGCAGTTCTTC. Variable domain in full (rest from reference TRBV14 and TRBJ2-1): EAGVTQFPSHSVIEKGQTVTLRCDPISGHDNLYWYRRVMGKEIKFLLHFVKESKQDESGMPNNRFLAERTGGTYSTLKVQPAELEDSGVYFCASSLHTSGTANNEQFFGPGTRLTVL.

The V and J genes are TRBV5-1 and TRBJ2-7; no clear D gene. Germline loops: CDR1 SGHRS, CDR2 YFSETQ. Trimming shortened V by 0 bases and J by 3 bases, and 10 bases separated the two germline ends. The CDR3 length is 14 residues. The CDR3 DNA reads TGCGCCAGCAGCTTGGATGTGGGGAACTACGAGCAGTACTTC. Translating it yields CASSLDVGNYEQYF.

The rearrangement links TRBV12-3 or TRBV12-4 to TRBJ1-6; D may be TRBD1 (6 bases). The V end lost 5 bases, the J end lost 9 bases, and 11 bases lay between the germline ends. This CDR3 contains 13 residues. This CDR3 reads CASSQQGTSPLHF. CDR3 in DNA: TGTGCCAGCAGTCAACAGGGTACTTCACCCCTCCACTTT.

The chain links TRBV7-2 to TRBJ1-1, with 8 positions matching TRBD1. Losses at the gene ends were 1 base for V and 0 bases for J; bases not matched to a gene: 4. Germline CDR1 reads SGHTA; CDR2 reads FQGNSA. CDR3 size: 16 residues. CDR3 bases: TGTGCCAGCAGCTTAGAACAGGGGGGGATGAACACTGAAGCTTTCTTT. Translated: CASSLEQGGMNTEAFF.

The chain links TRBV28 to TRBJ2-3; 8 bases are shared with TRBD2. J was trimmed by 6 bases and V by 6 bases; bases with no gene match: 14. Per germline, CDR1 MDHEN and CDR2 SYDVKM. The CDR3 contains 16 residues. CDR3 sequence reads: CASRAGGAATPDTQYF. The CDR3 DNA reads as TGTGCCAGCAGGGCGGGGGGAGCGGCTACTCCGGATACGCAGTATTTT.

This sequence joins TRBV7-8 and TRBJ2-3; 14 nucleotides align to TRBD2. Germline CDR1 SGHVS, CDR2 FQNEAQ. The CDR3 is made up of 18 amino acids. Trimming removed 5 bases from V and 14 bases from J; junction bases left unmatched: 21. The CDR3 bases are TGTGCCAGCAGCCCCCAACCCGGGACTAGCGGGAGTGAAAGATACGCGTATTTT. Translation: CASSPQPGTSGSERYAYF.

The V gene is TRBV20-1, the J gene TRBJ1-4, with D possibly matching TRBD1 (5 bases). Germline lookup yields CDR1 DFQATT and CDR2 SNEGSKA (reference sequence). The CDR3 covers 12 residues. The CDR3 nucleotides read TGCGCGACCGGGACCGAGAATGAAAAACTGTTTTTT. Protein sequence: CATGTENEKLFF.

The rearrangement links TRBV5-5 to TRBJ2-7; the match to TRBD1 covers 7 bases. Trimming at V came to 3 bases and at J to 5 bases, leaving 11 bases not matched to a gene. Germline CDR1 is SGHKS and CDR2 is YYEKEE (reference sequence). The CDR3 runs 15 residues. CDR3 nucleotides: TGTGCCAGCAGCTATCATGACAGGGTCGAGGACGAGCAGTACTTC. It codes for CASSYHDRVEDEQYF.

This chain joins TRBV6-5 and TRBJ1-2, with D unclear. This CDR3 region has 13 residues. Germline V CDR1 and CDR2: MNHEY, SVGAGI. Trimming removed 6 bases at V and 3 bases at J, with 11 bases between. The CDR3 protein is CASSYGPDYGYTF. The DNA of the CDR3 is TGTGCCAGCAGCTACGGCCCAGACTATGGCTACACCTTC.